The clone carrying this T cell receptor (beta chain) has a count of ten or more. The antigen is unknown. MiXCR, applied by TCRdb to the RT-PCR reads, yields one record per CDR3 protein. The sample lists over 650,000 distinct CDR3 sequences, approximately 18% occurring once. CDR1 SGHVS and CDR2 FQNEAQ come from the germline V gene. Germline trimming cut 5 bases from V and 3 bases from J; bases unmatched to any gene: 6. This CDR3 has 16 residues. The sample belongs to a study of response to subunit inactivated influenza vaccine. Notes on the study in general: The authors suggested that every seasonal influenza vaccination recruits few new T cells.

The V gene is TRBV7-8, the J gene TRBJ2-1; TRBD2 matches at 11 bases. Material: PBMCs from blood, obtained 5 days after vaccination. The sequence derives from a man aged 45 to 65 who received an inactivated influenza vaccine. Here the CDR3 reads CASSPRLAGIYNEQFF. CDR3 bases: TGTGCCAGCAGCCCTCGACTAGCGGGAATCTACAATGAGCAGTTCTTC. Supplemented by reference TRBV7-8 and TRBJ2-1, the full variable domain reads GAGVSQSPRYKVAKRGQDVALRCDPISGHVSLFWYQQALGQGPEFLTYFQNEAQLDKSGLPSDRFFAERPEGSVSTLKIQRTQQEDSAVYLCASSPRLAGIYNEQFFGPGTRLTVL.